This T cell receptor beta chain was found in a study of shared clonotypes between healthy human individuals (dated by TCRdb to 2018 to 2021). In the study overall: The cohort comprised a couple of women and a few men aged 18 to 49 years. For each donor, CD4 naive and CD4 memory were each run on three plates, CD8 naive on two plates, and CD8 memory on one plate. To estimate repertoire size and how much clonotypes are shared between individuals, the study performed deep sequencing of blood TCR repertoires from about 5 healthy adults. Libraries were prepared and TCR repertoires were sequenced by different laboratories using diverse techniques, in order to increase sequencing depth and limit assay-specific biases. Between about 0.9 and 9 billion PBMCs per donor were obtained by leukapheresis. What the research found in general, with its limitations: Sampling was restricted to blood, and TCR repertoires in tissue are likely to differ from TCR repertoires in blood. Rarefaction of sorted-subset datasets indicated incomplete sequencing despite the large sequencing depth. Pairwise subsampling led to the expectation that sequencing depth would affect the degree of clonotype sharing among donors. Because the study included a small number of donors, the genetic and exposure-history diversity represented was limited. Larger estimated clonotype richness was generally found for naive subsets than for memory subsets. Across a few donors, roughly 5.4% of naive CD4, 3% to 4% of naive CD8, around 2.5% of memory CD4, and about 0.44% of memory CD8 clonotypes were shared. Compared with non-shared clonotypes, clonotypes shared by all four sorted-subset donors had higher generation probabilities.

About this clone itself: No antigen is known for it. No much larger clone is present one base from it, and per-base qualities are unavailable.

CD8 naive samples were CD45RO-negative cells positively selected for CCR7, giving a CD45RA+CCR7+ population that excluded TemRA cells. Healthy HIV-negative adults with no recently reported acute infections or vaccinations were included as donors. Every donor was a Caucasian adult living in Nashville, Tennessee, USA. Blood was obtained by leukapheresis, after which PBMCs were separated by Ficoll-Histopaque density gradient centrifugation and cryopreserved in liquid nitrogen vapor phase. Analytical flow cytometry was used to check the purity and quantity of each magnetically sorted T cell population. Genomic DNA was isolated from every sorted fraction and measured by UV absorbance on a Nanodrop 2000c. TCR CDR3 regions were amplified from genomic DNA by multiplex PCR using the deep immunoSEQ assay. Extracted genomic DNA from each cell subset was spread evenly across all wells of several immunoSEQ 96-well plates, with each plate serving as a replicate. Each replicate PCR for sorted subsets received around 200 ng genomic DNA, equal to 28,000 or so T cell genomes. Purified libraries were measured with a Qubit 3.0 fluorometer, size-checked on a Bioanalyzer 2100, and measured again with the KAPA Library Quantification kit. Each immunoSEQ 96-well plate was sequenced on its own single-read 150-cycle Illumina NextSeq 550 flow cell. As for how the authors treated the data: The immunoSEQ output contained only junctional sequences without quality scores, so filtering could not match that applied to full-length reads. Sequences were annotated with PyIR, a Python wrapper for IgBLAST v1.9, and V/J genes and CDR3 were assigned using IMGT germline references. Reads were removed for weak V/J assignments (E-value above 1e-6), missing CDR3, stop codons, out-of-frame junctions, or ambiguous translated residues. V3J clonotypes were defined as sequences sharing an identical inferred V gene, J gene, and CDR3 amino acid sequence. Percentage overlap between repertoires was computed as shared unique clonotypes divided by the size of the smaller repertoire. RTK rarefaction, the Chao1 estimator, and Recon v2.1 estimates of unobserved clonotypes were used to assess repertoire richness. OLGA was used to compute generation probabilities for all TCRbeta clonotypes that the gDNA method yielded from a handful of donors. In its TCRdb copy, this immuneACCESS table keeps in-frame sequences only and misses some clones. Where compared with another copy, unresolved V genes explain less than half of these, and the others have no known cause. That table supplies the V and J calls and clone size; D and trimming were determined from the DNA. Recorded for this sample are about 550,000 clones; around 95% of them occurred a single time. The top ten hold over 0.09% of the sample.

The TCR comes from a woman in her thirties in good health. The sample was naive CD8+ T cells sorted from blood. The cell subset or site label on this specimen signifies: CD45RA+CCR7+.

The nucleotide sequence reads TGCAGCGTTGAAGGTGTGACTAGCGGGAGTATGACAGATACGCAGTATTTT. The resulting protein is CSVEGVTSGSMTDTQYF. This chain joins TRBV29-1 to TRBJ2-3, with 12 middle bases fitting TRBD2. The germline V gene gives CDR1 as SQVTM and CDR2 as ANQGSEA. The CDR3 has 17 amino acids, counting the end cysteine and phenylalanine. The kept DNA is CDR3 alone, 51 bases in frame from the first base. At the junction V is shortened by 1 base and J by 3 bases; bases outside the gene matches: 8.